Each of the 21 T cell receptor beta chains below was sequenced from the same sample in a study of T-cell memory formation after mild COVID-19. TCRdb processed the 5' RACE reads anew with MiXCR; each CDR3 protein has one entry. Of around 250,000 distinct CDR3 sequences detected, over 15% appear once; the ten largest clones hold 20% to 25%. Sequencing was done on a sample of PBMCs or a T cell subset sorted from them (not recorded which). Every receptor here comes from a man between 18 and 35 years old who had mild COVID-19 (a few samples of this study predate the infection). Cell type and time point are not known.

This clonotype was picked up a small number of times. The chain recombines TRBV6-5 with TRBJ2-2; D not certain. The V end was cut by 6 bases, the J end by 1 base, with 9 bases between. The CDR3 loop spans 14 amino acids. Per germline, CDR1 MNHEY and CDR2 SVGAGI. For the CDR3, the DNA is TGTGCCAGCAGGGTATCAGGGAACACCGGGGAGCTGTTTTTT. This encodes CASRVSGNTGELFF.

The rearrangement links TRBV4-3 to TRBJ2-2, with unresolved D. V was clipped by 0 bases and J by 6 bases, with 11 bases between them. There are 15 residues in the CDR3. Germline values: CDR1 LGHNA, CDR2 YSLEER. This CDR3 reads CASSQDHLVPGELFF. The CDR3, as DNA: TGCGCCAGCAGCCAAGATCATCTAGTCCCCGGGGAGCTGTTTTTT.

This clonotype has a handful of counts. The DNA for the CDR3 is TGCAGCGTTCCTTCGGGAGGAAGAGGAATGGGGGCTGAAGCTTTCTTT. It specifies CSVPSGGRGMGAEAFF. This chain joins TRBV29-1 and TRBJ1-1; D may be TRBD1 (5 bases). Germline-derived CDR1 and CDR2 are SQVTM and ANQGSEA. This CDR3 has 16 amino acids. V lost 5 bases and J lost 6, with 25 bases in between.

V usage is TRBV12-3 or TRBV12-4 and J usage is TRBJ2-2, with 7 bases identical to TRBD1. There are 14 residues in the CDR3. Unmatched junction bases numbered 12, after V lost 10 bases and J lost 7 bases. CDR3 coding DNA: TGTGCCACCTTTCGACAGGGAGTGGGCGGGGAGCTGTTTTTT. Its translation: CATFRQGVGGELFF.

This clonotype was seen a few times. The gene calls are TRBV27 and TRBJ2-3, with D unclear. The ends were cut back, 3 bases at V and 2 bases at J, with 9 bases in the middle. The CDR3 consists of 14 residues. Germline V CDR1 and CDR2: MNHEY, SMNVEV (reference sequence). The CDR3 coding sequence is TGTGCCAGCAGTTTCGCGGCAGTCACAGATACGCAGTATTTT. This translates into CASSFAAVTDTQYF.

J is TRBJ2-7 and V is TRBV11-1; D perhaps matches TRBD2 (6 bases). The CDR3 totals 14 residues. The ends were cut back, 3 bases at V and 0 bases at J, with 9 bases in the middle. CDR1 and CDR2 (germline): SGHAT, FQDESV (reference sequence). CDR3 in amino acids: CASSFTGSSYEQYF. In DNA form, the CDR3 reads TGTGCCAGCAGCTTCACCGGGAGCTCCTACGAGCAGTACTTC.

The gene calls are TRBV20-1 and TRBJ1-1, with D perhaps matching TRBD1 (5 bases). This CDR3 spans 14 amino acids. Germline CDR1 DFQATT, CDR2 SNEGSKA (reference sequence). The V gene lost 1 base and the J gene lost 5 bases, with 14 bases spanning the gap. Written as DNA, the CDR3 is TGCAGTGCTAGAGTGCGGGACCCGGGAACTGAAGCTTTCTTT. Encoded protein: CSARVRDPGTEAFF.

A few counts support this clonotype. The genes are TRBV9 and TRBJ2-1; D may match TRBD1 or TRBD2 (5 bases each). CDR3 length equals 16 residues. The germline V gene has CDR1 SGDLS and CDR2 YYNGEE. The germline V and J ends were trimmed by 4 bases and 2 bases, with 16 bases remaining between them. The CDR3 sequence is CASSRDRDRAYNEQFF. The CDR3 DNA reads as TGTGCCAGCAGCCGGGACCGGGACCGAGCCTACAATGAGCAGTTCTTC.

Sample share makes this clonotype large. The rearrangement links TRBV20-1 to TRBJ1-1; no definite D call. There are 12 residues in the CDR3. Looked up from germline, CDR1 is DFQATT and CDR2 is SNEGSKA (reference sequence). V dropped 3 bases and J dropped 3 bases, with 8 bases sitting between them. In nucleotides, the CDR3 is TGCAGTGCTAGGGTTCGCGACACTGAAGCTTTCTTT. It is translated as CSARVRDTEAFF.

The V call is TRBV7-2, the J call TRBJ1-2, with D possibly matching TRBD1 (5 bases). Between the trimmed V and J ends, which lost 5 bases and 6 bases, there was a span of 16 bases. This CDR3 is 14 amino acids long. Germline V gives CDR1 SGHTA, CDR2 FQGNSA. CDR3 protein: CASSITGPGDGYTF. CDR3 coding DNA: TGTGCCAGCAGCATAACGGGGCCCGGAGATGGCTACACCTTC.

V and J are TRBV9 and TRBJ1-1, with a possible D match to TRBD1 (5 bases). The CDR3 spans 13 residues. V dropped 1 base and J dropped 9 bases, with 13 bases sitting between them. CDR1 is SGDLS, CDR2 YYNGEE, per germline. Here the CDR3 DNA reads TGTGCCAGCAGCGTAAGTGGGGGGGAAAAAGCTTTCTTT. It yields the protein CASSVSGGEKAFF. Supplemented by reference TRBV9 and TRBJ1-1, the full variable domain reads DSGVTQTPKHLITATGQRVTLRCSPRSGDLSVYWYQQSLDQGLQFLIQYYNGEERAKGNILERFSAQQFPDLHSELNLSSLELGDSALYFCASSVSGGEKAFFGQGTRLTVV.

CDR3 loop: CASSAGGSSNYGYTF. Here the CDR3 DNA reads TGCGCCAGCAGCGCGGGTGGCAGCTCTAACTATGGCTACACCTTC. The chain employs TRBV5-1 and TRBJ1-2; D is unclear. The CDR3 is 15 residues long. The germline CDR1 and CDR2 sequences are SGHRS and YFSETQ. Trimming pared 4 bases from V and 0 bases from J, leaving 13 bases between.

The genes are TRBV5-1 and TRBJ1-3, with 8 bases aligning to TRBD1. The germline gives CDR1 SGHRS, CDR2 YFSETQ. The V gene end was trimmed by 2 bases and the J gene end by 2 bases; junction bases not matched to a gene: 3. The CDR3 loop spans 15 amino acids. In DNA, the CDR3 is TGCGCCAGCAGCTTCGGCAGGGGGCCTGGAAACACCATATATTTT. Amino acids: CASSFGRGPGNTIYF.

The rearrangement joins TRBV7-9 to TRBJ2-3; a possible D gene is TRBD2 (5 bases). V shed 2 bases and J shed 4 bases, with 13 bases lying between them. Per the germline V gene, CDR1 is SEHNR and CDR2 is FQNEAQ (reference sequence). The CDR3 runs 15 residues. The CDR3 loop reads CASSLIEAEADTQYF. The DNA of the CDR3 is TGTGCCAGCAGCTTAATAGAGGCGGAGGCAGATACGCAGTATTTT.

This clonotype was counted only a few times. The chain combines TRBV7-3 with TRBJ1-5, with 10 bases lining up with TRBD1. Trimming removed 5 bases from V and 4 bases from J; junction bases left unmatched: 14. The length of the CDR3 is 18 residues. Per the germline V gene, CDR1 is SGHTA and CDR2 is FQGTGA. CDR3 sequence (DNA): TGTGCCAGCAGCCCCCTTGGGGACAGGGGACCGGAAAATCAGCCCCAGCATTTT. Its protein is CASSPLGDRGPENQPQHF. The variable domain in full, completed from reference TRBV7-3 and TRBJ1-5, reads GAGVSQTPSNKVTEKGKYVELRCDPISGHTALYWYRQSLGQGPEFLIYFQGTGAADDSGLPNDRFFAVRPEGSVSTLKIQRTERGDSAVYLCASSPLGDRGPENQPQHFGDGTRLSIL.

A few counts support this clonotype. In DNA form, the CDR3 reads TGCAGTGCTACTAGCGGAGACCAAGAGACCCAGTACTTC. This translates into CSATSGDQETQYF. J is TRBJ2-5 and V is TRBV20-1; 7 nucleotides agree with TRBD2. CDR1 and CDR2 (germline): DFQATT, SNEGSKA (reference sequence). The length of the CDR3 is 13 residues. The trim removed 4 bases at V and 0 bases at J, leaving 2 bases unmatched.

The V call is TRBV20-1, the J call TRBJ2-7; 13 nucleotides match TRBD2. Germline CDR1 reads DFQATT; CDR2 reads SNEGSKA (reference sequence). V was clipped by 6 bases and J by 6 bases; unmatched bases: 5. The length of the CDR3 is 13 residues. CDR3 protein: CSARGTSGAEQYF. CDR3 DNA sequence: TGCAGTGCCCGAGGGACTAGCGGGGCCGAGCAGTACTTC.

J is TRBJ1-1 and V is TRBV15; D gene ambiguous. The germline gives CDR1 LNHNV, CDR2 YYDKDF (reference sequence). This CDR3 comprises 16 residues. V lost 0 bases, J lost 0 bases, and 11 bases lay in between. The CDR3 nucleotides read TGTGCCACCAGCAGAGAGGTCGGCACGGTGAACACTGAAGCTTTCTTT. Translation gives CATSREVGTVNTEAFF.

This clonotype has more than one count but fewer than ten. This rearrangement joins TRBV7-9 to TRBJ1-4, with 8 bases fitting TRBD1. Germline assignment: CDR1 SEHNR and CDR2 FQNEAQ (reference sequence). V shed 4 bases and J 3 bases; nucleotides not matched to a gene: 4. There are 15 residues in the CDR3. The CDR3 nucleotides read TGTGCCAGCAGCTCTTTGGGACAGGCTAATGAAAAACTGTTTTTT. It translates to CASSSLGQANEKLFF.

This clonotype was detected only a few times. The chain employs TRBV20-1 and TRBJ2-3; TRBD2 might be the D (7 bases). From germline, CDR1 is DFQATT and CDR2 SNEGSKA (reference sequence). The CDR3 contains 14 residues. Trimming pared 3 bases from V and 6 bases from J, leaving 16 bases between. The CDR3 sequence is CSASSRRGGDTQYF. CDR3 coding DNA: TGCAGTGCTAGTAGTAGGAGGGGGGGCGATACGCAGTATTTT.

The chain carries TRBV4-3 and TRBJ1-5, with D unclear. Per the germline V gene, CDR1 is LGHNA and CDR2 is YSLEER. The V and J ends lost 0 bases and 9 bases respectively, with 12 bases between them. The CDR3 runs 14 residues. As DNA, the CDR3 is TGCGCCAGCAGCCAAGAGTTAAGCGTCGGGCCCCAGCATTTT. This translates into CASSQELSVGPQHF.